The clone carrying this TCR beta chain was counted many times. Trimming removed 6 bases from V and 7 bases from J; junction bases left unmatched: 12. Germline V gene lookup returns CDR1 DFQATT and CDR2 SNEGSKA (reference sequence). This CDR3 has 14 amino acids. The data originate from a study of response to subunit inactivated influenza vaccine. One entry per CDR3 protein, called by TCRdb with MiXCR from the RT-PCR reads. The data contain 450,000 to 600,000 distinct CDR3 sequences, less than 7.5% of them singletons. This TCR was sampled from a man between 50 and 75 years old who received an inactivated influenza vaccine. Sequencing was performed on PBMCs from blood, taken less than 30 months after vaccination. The rearrangement joins TRBV20-1 to TRBJ2-1, with TRBD2 identical over 7 bases. CDR3 in amino acids: CSAWTGTTPNEQFF. The CDR3 DNA is TGCAGTGCCTGGACCGGGACTACCCCTAATGAGCAGTTCTTC.